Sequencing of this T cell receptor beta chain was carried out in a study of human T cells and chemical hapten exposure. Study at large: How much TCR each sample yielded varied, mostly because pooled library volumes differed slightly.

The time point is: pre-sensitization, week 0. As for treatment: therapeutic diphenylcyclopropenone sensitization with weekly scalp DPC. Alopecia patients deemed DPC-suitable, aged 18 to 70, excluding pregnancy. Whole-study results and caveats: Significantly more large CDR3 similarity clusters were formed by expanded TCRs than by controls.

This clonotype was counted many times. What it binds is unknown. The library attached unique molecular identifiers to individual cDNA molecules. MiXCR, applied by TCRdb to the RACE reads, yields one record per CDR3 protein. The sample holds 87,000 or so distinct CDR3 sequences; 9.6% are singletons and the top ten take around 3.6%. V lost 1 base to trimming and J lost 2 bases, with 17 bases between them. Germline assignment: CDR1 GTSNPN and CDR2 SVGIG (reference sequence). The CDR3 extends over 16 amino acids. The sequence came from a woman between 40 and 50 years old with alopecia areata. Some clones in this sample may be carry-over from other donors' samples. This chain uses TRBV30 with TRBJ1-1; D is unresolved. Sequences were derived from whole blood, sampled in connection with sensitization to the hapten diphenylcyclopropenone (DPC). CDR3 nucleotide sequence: TGTGCCTGGAGTGCTGACGCCGTCGACTATAACACTGAAGCTTTCTTT. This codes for CAWSADAVDYNTEAFF. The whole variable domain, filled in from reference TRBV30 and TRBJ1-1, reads SQTIHQWPATLVQPVGSPLSLECTVEGTSNPNLYWYRQAAGRGLQLLFYSVGIGQISSEVPQNLSASRPQDRQFILSSKKLLLSDSGFYLCAWSADAVDYNTEAFFGQGTRLTVV.